These T cell receptor beta chains were read from a single sample in a study of early T cells in non-severe SARS-CoV-2 infection. TCRdb re-called the 5' RACE reads with MiXCR, one entry per CDR3 protein. The sample records tens of thousands of distinct CDR3 sequences, around 5% being singletons. The sequencing input was whole blood. The receptor source for this set is an adult who was a healthcare worker with PCR-confirmed SARS-CoV-2 infection or an uninfected control (not recorded which). The CDR3 runs from the conserved cysteine through the conserved F or W. A D gene is named only where the DNA matches it firmly. Clone size is given for some rows only: seen once, a few or many times, or a class if the clone is expanded.

J gene: TRBJ2-1; clone size: many; D gene: NA; V gene: TRBV10-3; CDR3 protein: CAISESTGASYNEQFF; CDR3 DNA: TGTGCCATCAGTGAGTCGACGGGCGCGTCCTACAATGAGCAGTTCTTC
J gene: TRBJ2-7; clone size: many; D gene: NA; V gene: TRBV30; CDR3 protein: CAWTYPGGAYEQYF; CDR3 DNA: TGTGCCTGGACCTACCCAGGGGGGGCCTACGAGCAGTACTTC
J gene: TRBJ1-2; clone size: many; D gene: NA; V gene: TRBV12-3/TRBV12-4; CDR3 protein: CASSPQGGYGYTF; CDR3 DNA: TGTGCCAGCAGTCCGCAGGGTGGCTACGGCTACACCTTC
J gene: TRBJ1-2; clone size: many; D gene: NA; V gene: TRBV30; CDR3 protein: CAWSVPGGPVYYGYTF; CDR3 DNA: TGTGCCTGGAGTGTACCCGGTGGTCCAGTCTACTATGGCTACACCTTC
J gene: TRBJ2-3; clone size: many; D gene: TRBD1; V gene: TRBV7-8; CDR3 protein: CASSRGDRVSDTQYF; CDR3 DNA: TGTGCCAGCAGCAGAGGGGACAGGGTTTCCGATACGCAGTATTTT
J gene: TRBJ2-2; clone size: few; D gene: NA; V gene: TRBV6-2/TRBV6-3; CDR3 protein: CASSSVSDTGELFF; CDR3 DNA: TGTGCCAGCAGTTCGGTTTCGGACACCGGGGAGCTGTTTTTT
J gene: TRBJ1-1; clone size: NA; D gene: TRBD1; V gene: TRBV25-1; CDR3 protein: CASSELIRDRRAGGF; CDR3 DNA: TGTGCCAGCAGTGAGTTAATCCGGGACAGAAGGGCGGGAGGATTT
J gene: TRBJ2-3; clone size: many; D gene: TRBD2; V gene: TRBV7-6; CDR3 protein: CASSLGSGGRADTQYF; CDR3 DNA: TGTGCCAGCAGCTTAGGGAGCGGGGGAAGGGCAGATACGCAGTATTTT
J gene: TRBJ2-2; clone size: NA; D gene: TRBD1; V gene: TRBV5-1; CDR3 protein: CASSLNRGAGELFF; CDR3 DNA: TGCGCCAGCAGCTTGAACAGGGGGGCCGGGGAGCTGTTTTTT
J gene: TRBJ2-7; clone size: many; D gene: NA; V gene: TRBV11-2; CDR3 protein: CASSPSAEYKGYEQYF; CDR3 DNA: TGTGCCAGCAGCCCCAGCGCCGAATATAAAGGCTACGAGCAGTACTTC
J gene: TRBJ1-1; clone size: many; D gene: TRBD1; V gene: TRBV20-1; CDR3 protein: CSAVDRVSFF; CDR3 DNA: TGCAGTGCTGTGGACAGGGTATCTTTCTTT
J gene: TRBJ2-1; clone size: few; D gene: NA; V gene: TRBV7-7; CDR3 protein: CASSPSLAIGEQFF; CDR3 DNA: TGTGCTAGCAGCCCATCCCTAGCGATCGGGGAGCAGTTCTTC
J gene: TRBJ1-1; clone size: few; D gene: NA; V gene: TRBV30; CDR3 protein: CAWSKLVGNPEAFF; CDR3 DNA: TGTGCCTGGAGTAAACTGGTGGGGAACCCTGAAGCTTTCTTT
J gene: TRBJ2-7; clone size: many; D gene: TRBD1; V gene: TRBV11-2; CDR3 protein: CASSSNRGYYEQYF; CDR3 DNA: TGTGCCAGCAGTTCGAACAGGGGTTACTACGAGCAGTACTTC
J gene: TRBJ2-5; clone size: many; D gene: NA; V gene: TRBV7-8; CDR3 protein: CASSLGGSQETQYF; CDR3 DNA: TGTGCCAGCAGCTTAGGAGGATCCCAAGAGACCCAGTACTTC
J gene: TRBJ2-3; clone size: many; D gene: NA; V gene: TRBV18; CDR3 protein: CASSPRSKPLNTDTQYF; CDR3 DNA: TGTGCCAGCTCACCGAGGAGCAAACCTTTGAACACAGATACGCAGTATTTT
J gene: TRBJ1-1; clone size: many; D gene: NA; V gene: TRBV28; CDR3 protein: CASSLRNRVNTEAFF; CDR3 DNA: TGTGCCAGCAGTTTAAGGAACAGAGTGAACACTGAAGCTTTCTTT
J gene: TRBJ1-5; clone size: many; D gene: TRBD1; V gene: TRBV20-1; CDR3 protein: CSARPPGTGAFKNQPQHF; CDR3 DNA: TGCAGTGCTAGACCTCCCGGGACAGGGGCGTTTAAAAATCAGCCCCAGCATTTT
J gene: TRBJ1-1; clone size: NA; D gene: TRBD1; V gene: TRBV5-6; CDR3 protein: CASSLARGHDTEAFF; CDR3 DNA: TGTGCCAGCAGCTTGGCCAGGGGGCACGACACTGAAGCTTTCTTT
J gene: TRBJ2-7; clone size: NA; D gene: TRBD2; V gene: TRBV3-1; CDR3 protein: CASSQTASGNEQYF; CDR3 DNA: TGTGCCAGCAGCCAAACGGCTAGCGGGAACGAGCAGTACTTC
J gene: TRBJ2-6; clone size: NA; D gene: NA; V gene: TRBV3-1; CDR3 protein: CASRGQAGANVLTF; CDR3 DNA: TGTGCCAGCAGAGGGCAGGCTGGGGCCAACGTCCTGACTTTC
J gene: TRBJ1-1; clone size: many; D gene: NA; V gene: TRBV4-3; CDR3 protein: CASSQEGGQNTEAFF; CDR3 DNA: TGCGCCAGCAGCCAAGAAGGCGGACAGAACACTGAAGCTTTCTTT
J gene: TRBJ1-2; clone size: many; D gene: NA; V gene: TRBV5-1; CDR3 protein: CASSLDDGDGYTF; CDR3 DNA: TGCGCCAGCAGCTTGGATGATGGGGATGGCTACACCTTC
J gene: TRBJ2-3; clone size: NA; D gene: TRBD2; V gene: TRBV9; CDR3 protein: CASSVWTSGGVTDTQYF; CDR3 DNA: TGTGCCAGCAGCGTTTGGACTAGCGGGGGGGTCACAGATACGCAGTATTTT
J gene: TRBJ2-1; clone size: many; D gene: TRBD2; V gene: TRBV4-2; CDR3 protein: CASSQPGGAGPSNEQFF; CDR3 DNA: TGTGCCAGCAGCCAACCGGGGGGTGCGGGCCCATCGAATGAGCAGTTCTTC
J gene: TRBJ1-1; clone size: many; D gene: NA; V gene: TRBV6-1; CDR3 protein: CATIQWYTEAFF; CDR3 DNA: TGTGCCACTATTCAATGGTACACTGAAGCTTTCTTT
J gene: TRBJ2-6; clone size: many; D gene: NA; V gene: TRBV18; CDR3 protein: CASSPQSGASSGANVLTF; CDR3 DNA: TGTGCCAGCTCACCACAAAGTGGTGCCAGCTCTGGGGCCAACGTCCTGACTTTC
J gene: TRBJ2-1; clone size: NA; D gene: NA; V gene: TRBV3-1; CDR3 protein: CASSRLLDSSYNEQFF; CDR3 DNA: TGTGCCAGCAGCCGGTTATTGGACTCTTCCTACAATGAGCAGTTCTTC
J gene: TRBJ2-2; clone size: NA; D gene: NA; V gene: TRBV10-3; CDR3 protein: CAILAGDTGELFF; CDR3 DNA: TGTGCCATCTTGGCAGGTGACACCGGGGAGCTGTTTTTT
J gene: TRBJ1-1; clone size: few; D gene: NA; V gene: TRBV12-3/TRBV12-4; CDR3 protein: CASSFFGTEAFF; CDR3 DNA: TGTGCCAGCAGCTTTTTCGGGACTGAAGCTTTCTTT
J gene: TRBJ2-1; clone size: few; D gene: NA; V gene: TRBV3-1; CDR3 protein: CASSQGGLNEQFF; CDR3 DNA: TGTGCCAGCAGCCAAGGGGGACTGAATGAGCAGTTCTTC
J gene: TRBJ2-7; clone size: many; D gene: NA; V gene: TRBV11-2; CDR3 protein: CASAGNPGPSYEQYF; CDR3 DNA: TGTGCCAGCGCCGGCAACCCGGGGCCTTCCTACGAGCAGTACTTC
J gene: TRBJ1-2; clone size: many; D gene: NA; V gene: TRBV7-2; CDR3 protein: CASSLGGGRNYGYTF; CDR3 DNA: TGTGCCAGCAGCTTGGGCGGGGGGCGAAACTATGGCTACACCTTC
J gene: TRBJ1-2; clone size: NA; D gene: NA; V gene: TRBV4-3; CDR3 protein: CASSQDRGKVDTF; CDR3 DNA: TGCGCCAGCAGCCAGGATAGGGGCAAAGTCGACACCTTC
J gene: TRBJ2-1; clone size: few; D gene: TRBD2; V gene: TRBV4-2; CDR3 protein: CASGPSGSPYQQFF; CDR3 DNA: TGTGCCAGCGGTCCTAGCGGTTCCCCCTATCAGCAGTTCTTC
J gene: TRBJ1-1; clone size: many; D gene: NA; V gene: TRBV28; CDR3 protein: CASSFRASEAFF; CDR3 DNA: TGTGCCAGCAGTTTTCGGGCTAGCGAAGCTTTCTTT
J gene: TRBJ2-3; clone size: few; D gene: TRBD2; V gene: TRBV20-1; CDR3 protein: CSARDWAGGPPTDTQYF; CDR3 DNA: TGCAGTGCTAGAGATTGGGCGGGGGGGCCCCCCACAGATACGCAGTATTTT
J gene: TRBJ2-1; clone size: many; D gene: TRBD2; V gene: TRBV20-1; CDR3 protein: CSARDSGGSYNEQFF; CDR3 DNA: TGCAGTGCTAGAGACAGCGGGGGGTCCTACAATGAGCAGTTCTTC
J gene: TRBJ1-2; clone size: many; D gene: NA; V gene: TRBV7-2; CDR3 protein: CASSQAYLVYGYTF; CDR3 DNA: TGTGCCAGCAGCCAAGCCTATTTGGTCTATGGCTACACCTTC
J gene: TRBJ2-1; clone size: NA; D gene: TRBD2; V gene: TRBV20-1; CDR3 protein: CSARGLAGVNNEQFF; CDR3 DNA: TGCAGTGCTAGAGGACTAGCGGGAGTGAACAATGAGCAGTTCTTC
J gene: TRBJ2-1; clone size: many; D gene: TRBD2; V gene: TRBV27; CDR3 protein: CASSLLAGGINEQFF; CDR3 DNA: TGTGCCAGCAGTTTATTGGCGGGAGGCATTAATGAGCAGTTCTTC